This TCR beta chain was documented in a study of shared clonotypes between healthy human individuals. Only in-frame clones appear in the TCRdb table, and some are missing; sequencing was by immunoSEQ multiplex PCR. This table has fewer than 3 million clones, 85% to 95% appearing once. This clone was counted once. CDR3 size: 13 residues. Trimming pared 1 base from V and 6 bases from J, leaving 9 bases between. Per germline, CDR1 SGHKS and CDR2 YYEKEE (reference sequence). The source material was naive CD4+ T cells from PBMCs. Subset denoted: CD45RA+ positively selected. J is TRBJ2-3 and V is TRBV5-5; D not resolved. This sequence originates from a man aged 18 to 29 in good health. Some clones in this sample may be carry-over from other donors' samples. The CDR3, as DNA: TGTGCCAGCAGCTTGAGTAGGAAGGATACGCAGTATTTT. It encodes CASSLSRKDTQYF. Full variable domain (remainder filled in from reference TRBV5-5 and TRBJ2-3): DAGVTQSPTHLIKTRGQQVTLRCSPISGHKSVSWYQQVLGQGPQFIFQYYEKEERGRGNFPDRFSARQFPNYSSELNVNALLLGDSALYLCASSLSRKDTQYFGPGTRLTVL.